This T cell receptor beta chain was observed in a study of CD8 T cells in ankylosing spondylitis. Quantitative 5'-RACE with molecular barcodes generated TCR beta libraries. Each CDR3 protein gets one entry after TCRdb re-called the 5' RACE reads with MiXCR. The sample yields roughly 370,000 distinct CDR3 sequences, about a fifth seen once. Regarding the study as a whole: What seemed typical of ankylosing spondylitis blood was a TCR beta motif built from about eight highly homologous variants. Past research had described some motif variants in reactive arthritis synovial fluid and blood. Relatively rare in peripheral blood, disease-linked clones were also CD8+. Researchers reportedly found disease-linked clones significantly enriched in matched ankylosing spondylitis synovial fluid.

This clonotype was detected ten times or more. Antigen: not known. The TCR sequence derives from a male donor with ankylosing spondylitis. The sample consisted of blood, either unsorted or a sorted T cell fraction (not recorded which).

In DNA, the CDR3 is TGCGCCAGCAGCCAAGATGTGGGACAGCCCCAGCATTTT. Its translation is CASSQDVGQPQHF. V is TRBV4-3 and J is TRBJ1-5; D is unclear. In germline, CDR1 is LGHNA, CDR2 YSLEER. The CDR3 is 13 amino acids. V was pared by 0 bases and J by 7 bases, with 7 bases between.